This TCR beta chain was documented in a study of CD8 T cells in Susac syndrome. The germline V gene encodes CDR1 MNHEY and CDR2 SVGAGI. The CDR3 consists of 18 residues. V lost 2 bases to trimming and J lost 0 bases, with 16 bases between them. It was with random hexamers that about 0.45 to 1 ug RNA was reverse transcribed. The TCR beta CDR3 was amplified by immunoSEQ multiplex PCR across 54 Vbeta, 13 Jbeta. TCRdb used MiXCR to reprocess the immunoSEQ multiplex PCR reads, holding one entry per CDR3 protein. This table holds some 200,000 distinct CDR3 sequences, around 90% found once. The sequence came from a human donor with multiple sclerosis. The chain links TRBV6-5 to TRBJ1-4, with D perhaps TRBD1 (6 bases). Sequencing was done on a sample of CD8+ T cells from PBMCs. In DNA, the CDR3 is TGTGCCAGCAGTTACCTCGTCGACACAGGGTCAACTAATGAAAAACTGTTTTTT. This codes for CASSYLVDTGSTNEKLFF.